The clone carrying this T cell receptor beta chain has at least ten counts. The data are from a study of early T cells in non-severe SARS-CoV-2 infection. The germline V gene encodes CDR1 DFQATT and CDR2 SNEGSKA (reference sequence). The CDR3 has 13 amino acids. Germline trimming cut 5 bases from V and 1 base from J; bases unmatched to any gene: 3. TCRdb passed the 5' RACE reads through MiXCR, listing each CDR3 protein once. Among about 70,000 distinct CDR3 sequences, roughly an eighth were seen once, and the ten largest hold roughly 1.2%. The clonotype was recovered from an adult who was a healthcare worker with PCR-confirmed SARS-CoV-2 infection or an uninfected control (not recorded which). The chain carries TRBV20-1 and TRBJ2-7, with 9 bases lining up with TRBD2. The sample was whole blood. DNA for the CDR3: TGCAGTGCTGCGGGGGGGAATTCCTACGAGCAGTACTTC. Translating gives CSAAGGNSYEQYF.